This T cell receptor (beta chain) comes out of a study of control samples from healthy donors and cancer patients (dated by TCRdb to 2019 to 2021). Concerning this clone: It has no known antigen specificity. No much larger clone is present one base from it, and per-base qualities are unavailable.

From V the trimming removes 5 bases and from J it removes 5 bases, while the gene matches leave 14 bases of the junction unaccounted for. CDR1 and CDR2 are read off the germline V gene as SGHNT and YENEEA. The CDR3, cysteine through phenylalanine, is 18 amino acids long. The DNA shown is the 54-base CDR3, in frame from base 1. The library was produced with the immunoSEQ multiplex PCR assay. This immuneACCESS table, as held by TCRdb, lists in-frame sequences with V and J called but not all clones. Of the missing ones, under half trace to an unresolved V gene in checked studies; the others have no known cause. The sample data list 130,000 or so clones, and 89% of these were observed just once. The ten largest clones take up almost 40% of the sample.

Rearrangement joined TRBV11-3 to TRBJ2-2; TRBD2 fits 10 bases in the junction. Material: blood. The sequence derives from a man aged 50 to 60 in good health. This receptor has the CDR3 CASSPRTSGEILTGELFF. The DNA sequence follows: TGTGCCAGCAGCCCCCGGACTAGCGGAGAGATTCTTACCGGGGAGCTGTTTTTT.